The rows below give T cell receptor beta chains drawn from one sample of a study of blood T cell repertoires in COVID-19. This table comes from immunoSEQ multiplex PCR, and its TCRdb copy is limited to in-frame clones, with some not included. Counted here are some 230,000 clones, around four fifths occurring once; the ten biggest clones make up roughly 4.6%. Sequences were obtained from peripheral blood. The receptor set was obtained from a woman aged 60 to 75 who had recovered from COVID-19. Each CDR3 is given with its conserved first and last residue. D genes are given only for firm matches. Clone size is given for some rows only: seen once, a few or many times, or a class if the clone is expanded.

j_gene,v_gene,d_gene,abundance,CDR3aa,CDR3nt
TRBJ2-2,TRBV3-1/TRBV3-2,.,.,CASSQEFSRLATGELFF,TGTGCCAGCAGCCAAGAATTCTCTCGATTGGCCACCGGGGAGCTGTTTTTT
TRBJ1-5,TRBV5-1,TRBD1,.,CASSLLGQSNQPQHF,TGCGCCAGCAGCTTATTGGGACAGTCCAATCAGCCCCAGCATTTT
TRBJ2-7,TRBV18,.,.,CASSPRVESYEQYF,TGTGCCAGCTCACCCCGGGTAGAGTCCTACGAGCAGTACTTC
TRBJ1-1,TRBV24-1,TRBD1,.,CATTRDSRMNTEAFF,TGTGCCACCACCCGGGACAGCAGAATGAACACTGAAGCTTTCTTT
TRBJ1-3,TRBV30,.,.,CACSAGSNSGNTIYF,TGTGCCTGCTCTGCCGGGAGCAACTCTGGAAACACCATATATTTT
TRBJ2-3,TRBV5-1,TRBD2,.,CASSLLGPGGTDTQYF,TGCGCCAGCAGCTTGTTGGGACCCGGGGGGACAGATACGCAGTATTTT
TRBJ2-5,TRBV4-1,TRBD2,.,CASSLRTSSGPETQYF,TGCGCCAGCAGCCTCCGGACTAGCTCGGGTCCAGAGACCCAGTACTTC
TRBJ2-7,TRBV18,TRBD1,.,CASSSGVGTGGYEQYF,TGTGCCAGCTCATCAGGAGTAGGGACAGGGGGCTACGAGCAGTACTTC
TRBJ2-4,TRBV19,TRBD1,.,CTSSSGGEAKNIQYF,TGTACCAGTAGTTCAGGGGGCGAAGCCAAAAACATTCAGTACTTC
TRBJ1-1,TRBV9,TRBD1,.,CASSPPQGGTEAFF,TGTGCCAGCAGCCCTCCTCAGGGGGGCACTGAAGCTTTCTTT
TRBJ2-5,TRBV5-1,TRBD2,.,CASDTGGYQETQYF,TGCGCCAGCGACACGGGGGGTTACCAAGAGACCCAGTACTTC
TRBJ2-7,TRBV28,TRBD1,.,CASKGTGFYEQYF,TGTGCCAGCAAAGGGACAGGTTTCTACGAGCAGTACTTC
TRBJ2-3,TRBV3-1/TRBV3-2,.,.,CASSQAAGTQYF,TGTGCCAGCAGCCAAGCTGCGGGTACGCAGTATTTT
TRBJ2-1,TRBV30,TRBD2,.,CAWSGLAGYNEQFF,TGTGCCTGGAGTGGACTAGCGGGCTACAATGAGCAGTTCTTC
TRBJ1-2,TRBV19,TRBD1,.,CASSPKGQGSGYTF,TGTGCCAGTAGTCCAAAGGGACAGGGAAGCGGCTACACCTTC
TRBJ1-2,TRBV5-5,.,.,CASSPDSGGYGYTF,TGTGCCAGCAGTCCCGACAGCGGGGGCTATGGCTACACCTTC
TRBJ2-2,TRBV7-3,TRBD2,.,CASSSRGANTGELFF,TGTGCCAGCAGCTCCCGGGGGGCGAACACCGGGGAGCTGTTTTTT
TRBJ2-7,TRBV7-9,TRBD1,.,CASSGYRTGRSEQYF,TGTGCCAGCAGCGGATACCGGACAGGGAGATCCGAGCAGTACTTC
TRBJ2-2,TRBV18,.,.,CASSIRGSTGELFF,TGTGCCAGCTCAATCCGAGGGAGCACCGGGGAGCTGTTTTTT
TRBJ2-3,TRBV4-1,TRBD2,.,CASSQVYSSGEHRSPNTQYF,TGCGCCAGCAGCCAAGTCTATAGTAGCGGGGAACACAGATCCCCGAATACGCAGTATTTT
TRBJ2-2,TRBV28,TRBD2,few,CASRPGLATGELFF,TGTGCCAGCAGGCCGGGACTAGCAACCGGGGAGCTGTTTTTT
TRBJ2-2,TRBV24-1,.,few,CATSGPQGAITGELFF,TGTGCCACCAGTGGGCCTCAGGGCGCAATAACCGGGGAGCTGTTTTTT
TRBJ1-1,TRBV5-6,.,.,CASSRDQGGTEAFF,TGTGCCAGCAGCAGAGATCAGGGCGGAACTGAAGCTTTCTTT
TRBJ1-1,TRBV19,.,.,CASSGDRLTSGTEAFF,TGTGCCAGTAGTGGCGACAGGCTGACCTCGGGCACTGAAGCTTTCTTT
TRBJ2-3,TRBV5-1,TRBD2,.,CASSLTSGASADTQYF,TGCGCCAGCAGCTTGACTAGCGGGGCGTCGGCAGATACGCAGTATTTT